This is a list of T cell receptor beta chains from one sample in a study of PD-L1 blockade in urothelial cancer. Profiled with immunoSEQ multiplex PCR; TCRdb holds only in-frame clones, not every one. The sample gives about 130,000 clones, about 82% of which show up once; 2.4% is in the top ten. Sequencing used PBMCs, obtained around atezolizumab (anti-PD-L1) treatment. These receptors originate from a man aged 45-65 years with urothelial cancer. Both conserved end residues are part of each CDR3. The D gene is left open where the match is weak. Size values are once, few and many counts, or a class for expanded clones, and some rows have none.

.	TRBV30	TRBJ2-2	.	CAWSVLRGPGELFF	TGTGCCTGGAGTGTACTTCGGGGTCCCGGGGAGCTGTTTTTT
.	TRBV10-3	TRBJ1-4	.	CAISDASEATNEKLFF	TGTGCCATCAGTGATGCCTCAGAGGCAACTAATGAAAAACTGTTTTTT
TRBD2	TRBV27	TRBJ2-5	.	CASSSGLVGIETQYF	TGTGCCAGCAGCTCCGGACTAGTAGGGATAGAGACCCAGTACTTC
TRBD2	TRBV28	TRBJ2-5	few	CASSLSPGLGSFSETQYF	TGTGCCAGCAGTTTAAGTCCGGGACTAGGTTCATTTTCGGAGACCCAGTACTTC
TRBD1	TRBV19	TRBJ1-1	once	CASSGGQKNTEAFF	TGTGCCAGTAGTGGGGGACAGAAGAACACTGAAGCTTTCTTT
TRBD2	TRBV2	TRBJ2-1	.	CASKASGSYTDEQFF	TGTGCCAGCAAGGCCAGCGGGAGCTATACGGATGAGCAGTTCTTC
TRBD1	TRBV27	TRBJ1-6	once	CASRQGFALFGNSPLHF	TGTGCCAGCAGACAGGGGTTTGCCCTCTTTGGTAATTCACCCCTCCACTTT
.	TRBV19	TRBJ1-4	once	CASSIRGNWEKLFF	TGTGCCAGTAGTATAAGAGGAAACTGGGAAAAACTGTTTTTT
TRBD2	TRBV19	TRBJ2-3	.	CASKGTSGSSTDTQYF	TGTGCCAGTAAGGGGACTAGCGGGAGTTCTACAGATACGCAGTATTTT
.	TRBV7-9	TRBJ1-1	.	CASSLEGAVWNTEAFF	TGTGCCAGCAGCTTAGAGGGAGCGGTCTGGAACACTGAAGCTTTCTTT
.	TRBV11-2	TRBJ2-1	.	CASSLRGGPDMRNEQFF	TGTGCCAGCAGCTTAAGGGGAGGCCCTGATATGAGGAATGAGCAGTTCTTC
.	TRBV7-6	TRBJ2-1	.	CASSFQSYNEQFF	TGTGCCAGCAGCTTCCAATCCTACAATGAGCAGTTCTTC
.	TRBV7-2	TRBJ2-5	.	CASSPPRETQYF	TGTGCCAGCAGCCCGCCGAGGGAGACCCAGTACTTC
TRBD2	TRBV7-3	TRBJ2-7	.	CASSPGLAGEQYF	TGTGCCAGCAGCCCGGGACTAGCGGGCGAGCAGTACTTC
TRBD2	TRBV10-3	TRBJ2-5	.	CAISEASGRGTQYF	TGTGCCATCAGTGAGGCTAGCGGGAGAGGGACCCAGTACTTC
TRBD1	TRBV2	TRBJ2-3	.	CASNMGQGMDTQYF	TGTGCCAGCAATATGGGACAGGGGATGGATACGCAGTATTTT
.	TRBV7-3	TRBJ2-1	.	CASSGTGVKNNEQFF	TGTGCCAGCAGCGGGACGGGAGTTAAGAACAATGAGCAGTTCTTC
.	TRBV18	TRBJ2-7	.	CASSIGRGQGNF	TGTGCCAGCTCAATTGGACGGGGACAAGGGAACTTC
.	TRBV18	TRBJ2-1	.	CASSRTTGLSNEQFF	TGTGCCAGCTCTCGTACGACAGGTTTGTCCAATGAGCAGTTCTTC
.	TRBV19	TRBJ1-1	.	CASKVGRSLTEAFF	TGTGCCAGTAAAGTGGGCCGATCCCTGACTGAAGCTTTCTTT
TRBD1	TRBV2	TRBJ2-3	.	CASSARGDRGLTQYF	TGTGCCAGCAGCGCCCGGGGCGACAGGGGCCTAACGCAGTATTTT
TRBD1	TRBV2	TRBJ2-7	once	CASSEGTGIYEQYF	TGTGCCAGCAGTGAGGGGACAGGCATCTACGAGCAGTACTTC
.	TRBV25-1	TRBJ1-1	.	CASSEGGEAFF	TGTGCCAGCAGTGAAGGGGGGGAGGCTTTCTTT
TRBD2	TRBV15	TRBJ2-1	.	CATSSDSSGRREFF	TGTGCCACCAGCAGTGACAGTAGCGGGCGGAGGGAGTTCTTC
.	TRBV6-1	TRBJ2-5	.	CASVWTASSQETQYF	TGTGCCAGCGTCTGGACAGCATCATCCCAAGAGACCCAGTACTTC
TRBD1	TRBV4-2	TRBJ1-2	.	CASSQGGGTGGGYTF	TGTGCCAGCAGCCAAGGGGGCGGGACAGGGGGAGGCTACACCTTC